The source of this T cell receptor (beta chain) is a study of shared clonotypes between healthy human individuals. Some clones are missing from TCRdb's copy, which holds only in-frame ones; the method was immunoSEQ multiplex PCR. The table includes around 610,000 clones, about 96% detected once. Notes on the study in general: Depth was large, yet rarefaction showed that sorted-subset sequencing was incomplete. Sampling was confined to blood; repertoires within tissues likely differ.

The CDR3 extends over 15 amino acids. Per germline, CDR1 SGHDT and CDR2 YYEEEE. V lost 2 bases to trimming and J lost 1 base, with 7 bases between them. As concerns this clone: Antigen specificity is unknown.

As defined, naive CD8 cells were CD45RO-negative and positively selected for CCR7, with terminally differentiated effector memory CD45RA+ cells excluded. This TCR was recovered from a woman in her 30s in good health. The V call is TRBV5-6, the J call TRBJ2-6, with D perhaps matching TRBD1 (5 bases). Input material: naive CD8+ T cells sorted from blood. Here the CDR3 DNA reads TGTGCCAGCAGCTTTACAGGTTCTGGGGCCAACGTCCTGACTTTC. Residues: CASSFTGSGANVLTF. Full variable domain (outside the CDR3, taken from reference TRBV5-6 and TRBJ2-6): DAGVTQSPTHLIKTRGQQVTLRCSPKSGHDTVSWYQQALGQGPQFIFQYYEEEERQRGNFPDRFSGHQFPNYSSELNVNALLLGDSALYLCASSFTGSGANVLTFGAGSRLTVL.